This T cell receptor (beta chain) derives from a study of cytomegalovirus exposure and HLA in healthy donors. Findings and caveats of the study: What a later analysis reportedly showed was that an Asian-associated ancestry cluster had fewer N-insertions than the approximately 700-donor mean. A likely sequencing artifact accounted for one observed cluster of highly shared sequence variants.

Germline loops: CDR1 SGDLS, CDR2 YYNGEE. Trimming took off 0 bases at V and 6 bases at J, with 6 bases between the two ends. The CDR3 is 13 residues long. The study ran its PCR with 60 Vbeta and 13 Jbeta primers. Original processing methods: A later analysis tallied tens of millions of unique TCR beta chains, around 9.9 million of them shared. The assay was immunoSEQ multiplex PCR, and TCRdb's table has in-frame clones only and misses some. V and J calls and clone size come straight from that table; D and trimming were deduced from the DNA. This repertoire includes under 90,000 clones. Points on this clone: No antigen is known for it.

V gene TRBV9 combines with J gene TRBJ2-2; the D gene is possibly TRBD2 (5 bases). The sequence derives from a man aged 45-60 years in good health and CMV-seropositive. The sample consisted of PBMCs. The CDR3 sequence: CASSVGGAGELFF. Here the CDR3 DNA reads TGTGCCAGCAGCGTAGGGGGAGCCGGGGAGCTGTTTTTT.